Listed below are T cell receptor beta chains from one sample, sequenced in a study of cytomegalovirus exposure and HLA in healthy donors. The repertoire was sequenced with immunoSEQ multiplex PCR; TCRdb's copy has only in-frame clones and lacks some. The table shows fewer than 250,000 clones, with 70% to 75% occurring only once. Sequencing used PBMCs. These receptors came from a man in his thirties or forties in good health and CMV-seropositive. The CDR3 runs from the conserved cysteine through the conserved F or W. The order of the fields is V gene, J gene, D gene, clone size, CDR3 DNA, CDR3 protein. The D gene is left open where the match is weak. The size of a clone is reported for some rows only, either as once, few or many, or as a class for expanded clones.

V gene: TRBV9; J gene: TRBJ2-5; D gene: TRBD2; clone size: .; CDR3 DNA: TGTGCCAGCAGCGTAGGGACTAGCGGGGTACAAGAGACCCAGTACTTC; CDR3 protein: CASSVGTSGVQETQYF
V gene: TRBV27; J gene: TRBJ1-2; D gene: TRBD1; clone size: .; CDR3 DNA: TGTGCCAGCAGTTTTCACGACAGGGGTAACTATGGCTACACCTTC; CDR3 protein: CASSFHDRGNYGYTF
V gene: TRBV7-9; J gene: TRBJ1-1; D gene: .; clone size: .; CDR3 DNA: TGTGCCAGCAGTTTGAGTTCAGGTGAAGCTTTCTTT; CDR3 protein: CASSLSSGEAFF
V gene: TRBV5-4; J gene: TRBJ2-2; D gene: .; clone size: .; CDR3 DNA: TGTGCCAGCAGCCGCAATTCAGCGGAGAACACCGGGGAGCTGTTTTTT; CDR3 protein: CASSRNSAENTGELFF
V gene: TRBV27; J gene: TRBJ1-2; D gene: .; clone size: few; CDR3 DNA: TGTGCCAGCAGACGCGAAACAGGGAGTGGCTATGGCTACACCTTC; CDR3 protein: CASRRETGSGYGYTF
V gene: TRBV19; J gene: TRBJ2-7; D gene: .; clone size: few; CDR3 DNA: TGTGCCAGTAGTATAGGAGGGGGTGGCTACGAGCAGTACTTC; CDR3 protein: CASSIGGGGYEQYF
V gene: TRBV9; J gene: TRBJ2-3; D gene: TRBD2; clone size: .; CDR3 DNA: TGTGCCAGCAGCGTAGTTGGGGGGGGGAGCACAGATACGCAGTATTTT; CDR3 protein: CASSVVGGGSTDTQYF
V gene: TRBV10-3; J gene: TRBJ2-7; D gene: .; clone size: .; CDR3 DNA: TGTGCCATCAGTGAGTCCGACAAGCAGTACTTC; CDR3 protein: CAISESDKQYF
V gene: TRBV10-3; J gene: TRBJ1-1; D gene: .; clone size: few; CDR3 DNA: TGTGCCATCAGTGAGCCCCCAGATGGCAATTCAAACACTGAAGCTTTCTTT; CDR3 protein: CAISEPPDGNSNTEAFF
V gene: TRBV4-3; J gene: TRBJ2-7; D gene: .; clone size: .; CDR3 DNA: TGCGCCAGCAGCCAAGAAGGACTCCCTTCCTACGAGCAGTACTTC; CDR3 protein: CASSQEGLPSYEQYF
V gene: TRBV7-9; J gene: TRBJ2-1; D gene: TRBD1; clone size: .; CDR3 DNA: TGTTCCAGCAGCCAGGAGGTCGGACAGGGATCCAATGAGCAGTTCTTC; CDR3 protein: CSSSQEVGQGSNEQFF
V gene: TRBV7-2; J gene: TRBJ2-4; D gene: .; clone size: .; CDR3 DNA: TGTGCCAGCAGCCAAGACACCAAAAACATTCAGTACTTC; CDR3 protein: CASSQDTKNIQYF
V gene: TRBV11-2; J gene: TRBJ2-3; D gene: .; clone size: .; CDR3 DNA: TGTGCCAGCAGCTTGGGGTGGGGCTGGGCAGATACGCAGTATTTT; CDR3 protein: CASSLGWGWADTQYF
V gene: TRBV30; J gene: TRBJ1-6; D gene: .; clone size: .; CDR3 DNA: TGTGCCTGGAGTTCAGGACAGAATTATAATTCACCCCTCCACTTT; CDR3 protein: CAWSSGQNYNSPLHF
V gene: TRBV7-2; J gene: TRBJ1-5; D gene: .; clone size: few; CDR3 DNA: TGTGCCAGCAGCTTAGGTACAGCCAATCAGCCCCAGCATTTT; CDR3 protein: CASSLGTANQPQHF
V gene: TRBV6-5; J gene: TRBJ1-4; D gene: TRBD1; clone size: few; CDR3 DNA: TGTGCCAGCAGTTACCTCGGGACAGTTAATGAAAAACTGTTTTTT; CDR3 protein: CASSYLGTVNEKLFF
V gene: TRBV7-9; J gene: TRBJ1-4; D gene: TRBD1; clone size: .; CDR3 DNA: TGTGCCAGCAGCTTAGCGCTAACACAGGGGGGCCAAAAACTGTTTTTT; CDR3 protein: CASSLALTQGGQKLFF
V gene: TRBV14; J gene: TRBJ2-1; D gene: .; clone size: few; CDR3 DNA: TGTGCCAGCAGCCAAGTGTCGGTTAACAATGAGCAGTTCTTC; CDR3 protein: CASSQVSVNNEQFF
V gene: TRBV30; J gene: TRBJ2-7; D gene: .; clone size: .; CDR3 DNA: TGTGCCTGGAGTACCATCTACGAGCAGTACTTC; CDR3 protein: CAWSTIYEQYF
V gene: TRBV7-6; J gene: TRBJ1-6; D gene: .; clone size: once; CDR3 DNA: TGTGCCAGCAGCTTAGCGAAAGTGAGCTCCTATAATTCACCCCTCCACTTT; CDR3 protein: CASSLAKVSSYNSPLHF
V gene: TRBV18; J gene: TRBJ2-7; D gene: TRBD1; clone size: .; CDR3 DNA: TGTGCCAGCTCACCAGGGGACAGCTCCTACGAGCAGTACTTC; CDR3 protein: CASSPGDSSYEQYF
V gene: TRBV4-1; J gene: TRBJ1-1; D gene: TRBD1; clone size: once; CDR3 DNA: TGCGCCAGCAGCCAAGGGACGGGACAGGGAAACACTGAAGCTTTCTTT; CDR3 protein: CASSQGTGQGNTEAFF
V gene: TRBV2; J gene: TRBJ2-5; D gene: .; clone size: .; CDR3 DNA: TGTGCCAGCACCCGTGGCTTCCAAGAGACCCAGTACTTC; CDR3 protein: CASTRGFQETQYF
V gene: TRBV7-2; J gene: TRBJ2-3; D gene: TRBD2; clone size: few; CDR3 DNA: TGTGCCAGCAGCTTAGAAGGACTAGCGGGGGGTCGGTATTTT; CDR3 protein: CASSLEGLAGGRYF
V gene: TRBV5-1; J gene: TRBJ2-5; D gene: TRBD1; clone size: .; CDR3 DNA: TGCGCCAGCAGCATAGGACAGGGTGCGGGGGAGACCCAGTACTTC; CDR3 protein: CASSIGQGAGETQYF
V gene: TRBV6-1; J gene: TRBJ1-2; D gene: .; clone size: .; CDR3 DNA: TGTGCCAGCAACCTATTAGCTAACTATGGCTACACCTTC; CDR3 protein: CASNLLANYGYTF
V gene: TRBV7-9; J gene: TRBJ2-7; D gene: TRBD2; clone size: .; CDR3 DNA: TGTGCCAGCAGCTTACAGACTAGCGTCTCCTACGAGCAGTACTTC; CDR3 protein: CASSLQTSVSYEQYF
V gene: TRBV5-1; J gene: TRBJ2-7; D gene: TRBD1; clone size: .; CDR3 DNA: TGCGCCAGCAGCCGTACAGGGGGGCTCTCCTACGAGCAGTACTTC; CDR3 protein: CASSRTGGLSYEQYF
V gene: TRBV4-3; J gene: TRBJ2-3; D gene: .; clone size: .; CDR3 DNA: TGCGCCAGCAGCCAATTCGGGTCCGGGGTTAGCACAGATACGCAGTATTTT; CDR3 protein: CASSQFGSGVSTDTQYF
V gene: TRBV27; J gene: TRBJ2-5; D gene: .; clone size: .; CDR3 DNA: TGTGCCAGCAGTTTATGGAGGGAAGAGACCCAGTACTTC; CDR3 protein: CASSLWREETQYF
V gene: TRBV27; J gene: TRBJ2-7; D gene: TRBD2; clone size: .; CDR3 DNA: TGTGCCAGCAGTCGCACCGGGACTAGCGGTTCCTACGAGCAGTACTTC; CDR3 protein: CASSRTGTSGSYEQYF
V gene: TRBV5-1; J gene: TRBJ2-1; D gene: TRBD2; clone size: .; CDR3 DNA: TGCGCCAGCAGCCCTCGGACTAGCGGGAGACTTAATGAGCAGTTCTTC; CDR3 protein: CASSPRTSGRLNEQFF
V gene: TRBV5-8; J gene: TRBJ2-1; D gene: TRBD2; clone size: .; CDR3 DNA: TGTGCCAGCAGCTTGGCGGTGTTGTTCGGGGGGAGCTCCTACAATGAGCAGTTCTTC; CDR3 protein: CASSLAVLFGGSSYNEQFF
V gene: TRBV12-5; J gene: TRBJ2-7; D gene: .; clone size: .; CDR3 DNA: TGTGCTAGTGGTTTGGTAAGGGCCAGGGAATCCTCCTACGAGCAGTACTTC; CDR3 protein: CASGLVRARESSYEQYF
V gene: TRBV7-9; J gene: TRBJ2-7; D gene: .; clone size: .; CDR3 DNA: TGTGCCAGCAGCTTAGGGACAGCCTCCTACGAGCAGTACTTC; CDR3 protein: CASSLGTASYEQYF
V gene: TRBV12-5; J gene: TRBJ1-1; D gene: .; clone size: .; CDR3 DNA: TGTGCTAGTGGTTTGTCACAGGGTATAGGTGCTTTCTTT; CDR3 protein: CASGLSQGIGAFF
V gene: TRBV7-2; J gene: TRBJ2-3; D gene: .; clone size: .; CDR3 DNA: TGTGCCAGCAGCTTAGTGGCAGGGGGGTACACAGATACGCAGTATTTT; CDR3 protein: CASSLVAGGYTDTQYF
V gene: TRBV7-9; J gene: TRBJ2-3; D gene: TRBD2; clone size: few; CDR3 DNA: TGTGCCAGCAGCTCGGGACTAGCGGGGGGCGCAGATACGCAGTATTTT; CDR3 protein: CASSSGLAGGADTQYF
V gene: TRBV9; J gene: TRBJ2-2; D gene: .; clone size: .; CDR3 DNA: TGTGCCAGCAGCCCCCCAGTCACCGGGGAGCTGTTTTTT; CDR3 protein: CASSPPVTGELFF
V gene: TRBV7-9; J gene: TRBJ2-6; D gene: .; clone size: .; CDR3 DNA: TGTGCCAGCGGTGCGGTCGTTCCTCGGGCCAACGTCCTGACTTTC; CDR3 protein: CASGAVVPRANVLTF
V gene: TRBV14; J gene: TRBJ1-1; D gene: .; clone size: .; CDR3 DNA: TGTGCCAGCAGCCAGGGGGGGAACACTGAAGCTTTCTTT; CDR3 protein: CASSQGGNTEAFF
V gene: TRBV7-9; J gene: TRBJ2-5; D gene: .; clone size: once; CDR3 DNA: TGTGCCAGCAGCTCGGGGGGCCGTGGGACCCAGTACTTC; CDR3 protein: CASSSGGRGTQYF
V gene: TRBV7-9; J gene: TRBJ2-1; D gene: .; clone size: .; CDR3 DNA: TGTGCCAGCATCATCGTCCCCTCCCCGGGGAGGTACAATGAGCAGTTCTTC; CDR3 protein: CASIIVPSPGRYNEQFF
V gene: TRBV6-1; J gene: TRBJ1-2; D gene: .; clone size: .; CDR3 DNA: TGTGCCTCTTACCACCGGTATCGATACTATGGCTACACCTTC; CDR3 protein: CASYHRYRYYGYTF
V gene: TRBV6-1; J gene: TRBJ2-3; D gene: TRBD2; clone size: .; CDR3 DNA: TGTGCCAGCAGTGCAGGACTAGCGGGGGCCGATACGCAGTATTTT; CDR3 protein: CASSAGLAGADTQYF
V gene: TRBV5-1; J gene: TRBJ1-1; D gene: .; clone size: .; CDR3 DNA: TGCGCCAGCAGCTACGGACATCTGAACACTGAAGCTTTCTTT; CDR3 protein: CASSYGHLNTEAFF